A single sample is the source of the 7 T cell receptor beta chains below, sequenced in a study of identifying expanded T cells in peripheral blood. Clones were sequenced by immunoSEQ multiplex PCR, and TCRdb holds only the in-frame ones, with some missing. The sample yields tens of thousands of clones, approximately 83% seen once. Sequenced input: blood. The receptor set was obtained from a person between 18 and 75 years old in good health.

The chain is built from TRBV25-1 and TRBJ2-2; D possibly matches TRBD1 or TRBD2 (6 bases each). Germline V gene sequence: CDR1 MGHDK, CDR2 SYGVNS. Trimming removed 8 bases at V and 2 bases at J, with 9 bases between. The CDR3 loop spans 13 amino acids. The chain's CDR3 is CASEGGNTGELFF. CDR3 in DNA: TGTGCCAGCGAGGGGGGAAACACCGGGGAGCTGTTTTTT.

The genes are TRBV6-1 and TRBJ2-6, with 9 nucleotides matching TRBD1. The CDR3 covers 15 residues. Looked up from germline, CDR1 is MNHNS and CDR2 is SASEGT. After removal of 6 bases from V and 0 bases from J, the junction contained 0 bases not matched to a gene. CDR3 sequence reads: CASRTGGSGANVLTF. The CDR3 coding sequence is TGTGCCAGCAGGACAGGGGGCTCTGGGGCCAACGTCCTGACTTTC.

This clone was seen only a few times. The rearrangement links TRBV6-5 to TRBJ1-1, with TRBD1 identical over 9 bases. Germline CDR1 and CDR2: MNHEY and SVGAGI. This CDR3 comprises 13 residues. Unmatched junction bases numbered 3, after V lost 4 bases and J lost 6 bases. The CDR3 DNA is TGTGCCAGCAGTTTGAGGACAGGGGCTGAAGCTTTCTTT. Its translation: CASSLRTGAEAFF.

The chain combines TRBV2 with TRBJ2-3, with unresolved D. The germline V and J ends were trimmed by 2 bases and 0 bases, with 9 bases remaining between them. The germline V gene has CDR1 SNHLY and CDR2 FYNNEI. The CDR3 consists of 15 residues. The CDR3 spells CASSEQRTSTDTQYF. The CDR3 nucleotides are TGTGCCAGCAGTGAACAGCGCACGAGCACAGATACGCAGTATTTT.

This chain connects TRBV4-3 to TRBJ2-7; perhaps D is TRBD1 or TRBD2 (6 bases each). The V and J ends lost 1 base and 2 bases respectively, with 24 bases between them. The CDR3 contains 19 residues. Germline V CDR1 and CDR2: LGHNA, YSLEER. CDR3: CASSQALGHRDSYTYEQYF. The CDR3 coding sequence is TGCGCCAGCAGCCAAGCGCTGGGACATCGGGACTCCTATACCTACGAGCAGTACTTC.

The chain combines TRBV2 with TRBJ2-7; 7 nucleotides align to TRBD1. There are 13 residues in the CDR3. The germline V gene has CDR1 SNHLY and CDR2 FYNNEI. Trimming removed 6 bases from V and 6 bases from J; junction bases left unmatched: 8. This chain's CDR3 is CASSYGTAPEQYF. CDR3 in DNA: TGTGCCAGCAGCTATGGGACAGCCCCCGAGCAGTACTTC.

The genes are TRBV18 and TRBJ1-6; TRBD1 is a possible D gene (6 bases). The CDR3 runs to 14 residues. Germline assignment: CDR1 KGHSH and CDR2 LQKENI. V dropped 4 bases and J dropped 8 bases, with 12 bases sitting between them. CDR3 residues: CASSQDTGYSPLHF. The CDR3 bases are TGTGCCAGCTCACAGGATACAGGGTATTCACCCCTCCACTTT.